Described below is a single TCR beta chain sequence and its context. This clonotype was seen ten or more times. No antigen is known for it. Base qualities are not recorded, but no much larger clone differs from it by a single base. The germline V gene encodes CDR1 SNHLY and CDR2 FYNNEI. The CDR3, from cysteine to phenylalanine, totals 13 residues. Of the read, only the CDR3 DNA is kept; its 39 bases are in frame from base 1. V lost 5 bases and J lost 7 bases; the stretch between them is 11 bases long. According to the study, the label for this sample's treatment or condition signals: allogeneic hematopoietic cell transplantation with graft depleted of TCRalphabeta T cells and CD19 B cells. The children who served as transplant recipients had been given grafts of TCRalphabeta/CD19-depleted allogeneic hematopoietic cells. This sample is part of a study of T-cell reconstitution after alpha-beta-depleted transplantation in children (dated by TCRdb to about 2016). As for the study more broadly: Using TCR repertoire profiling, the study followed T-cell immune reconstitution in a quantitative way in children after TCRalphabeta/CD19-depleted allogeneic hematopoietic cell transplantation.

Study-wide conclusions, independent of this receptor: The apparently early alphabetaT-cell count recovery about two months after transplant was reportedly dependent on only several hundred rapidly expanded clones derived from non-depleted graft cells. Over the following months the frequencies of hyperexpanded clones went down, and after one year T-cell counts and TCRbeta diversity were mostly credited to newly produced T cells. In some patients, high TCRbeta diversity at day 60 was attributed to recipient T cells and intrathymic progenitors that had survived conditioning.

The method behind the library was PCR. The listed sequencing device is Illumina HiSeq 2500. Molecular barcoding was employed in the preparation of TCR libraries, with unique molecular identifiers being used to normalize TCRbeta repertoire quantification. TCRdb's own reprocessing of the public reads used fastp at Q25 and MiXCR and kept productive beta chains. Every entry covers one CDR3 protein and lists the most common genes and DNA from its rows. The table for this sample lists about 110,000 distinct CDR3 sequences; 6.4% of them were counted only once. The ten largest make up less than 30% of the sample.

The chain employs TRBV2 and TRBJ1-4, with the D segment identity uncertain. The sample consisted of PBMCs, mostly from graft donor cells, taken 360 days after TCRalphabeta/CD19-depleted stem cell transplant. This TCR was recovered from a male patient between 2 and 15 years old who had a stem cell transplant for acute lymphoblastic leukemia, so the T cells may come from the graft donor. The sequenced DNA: TGTGCCAGCAGTCCCATGAGGAGTGAAAAACTGTTTTTT. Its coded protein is CASSPMRSEKLFF.